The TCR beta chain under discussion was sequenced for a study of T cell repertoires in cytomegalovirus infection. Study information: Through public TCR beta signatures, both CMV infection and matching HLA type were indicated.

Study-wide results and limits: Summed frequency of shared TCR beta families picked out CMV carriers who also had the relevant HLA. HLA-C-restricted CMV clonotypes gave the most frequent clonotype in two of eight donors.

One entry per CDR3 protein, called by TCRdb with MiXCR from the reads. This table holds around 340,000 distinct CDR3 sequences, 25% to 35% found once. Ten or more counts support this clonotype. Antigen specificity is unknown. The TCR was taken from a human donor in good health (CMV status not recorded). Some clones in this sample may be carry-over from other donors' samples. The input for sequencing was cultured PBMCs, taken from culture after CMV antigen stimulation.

The CDR3 nucleotides read TGTGCCAGCAGGCCTACAGGGAAGAATGAAGCTTTCTTT. Translated, it gives CASRPTGKNEAFF. The chain joins TRBV27 to TRBJ1-1; a possible D gene is TRBD1 (6 bases). The CDR3 has 13 amino acids. Per the germline V gene, CDR1 is MNHEY and CDR2 is SMNVEV (reference sequence). V gave up 6 bases and J gave up 7 bases, with 15 bases separating them.